The 30 T cell receptor beta chains below were found in one sample sequenced in a study of blood T cell repertoires in COVID-19. The repertoire was sequenced with immunoSEQ multiplex PCR; TCRdb's copy has only in-frame clones and lacks some. The table includes over 350,000 clones, nearly 90% detected once. The sample was PBMCs or T cells enriched from blood (not recorded which). These receptor sequences come from a woman aged 18-29 years with acute COVID-19.

This clone was counted between two and nine times. J is TRBJ1-2 and V is TRBV6-5; 7 bases match TRBD1. The CDR3 loop spans 11 amino acids. CDR1 and CDR2 (germline): MNHEY, SVGAGI. J gave up 3 bases and V 8 bases, and 0 bases lay outside the gene matches. CDR3 in DNA: TGTGCCAGCGGACAGGACTATGGCTACACCTTC. Its protein is CASGQDYGYTF.

The V gene is TRBV6-6, the J gene TRBJ1-1; a possible D gene is TRBD1 (5 bases). Trimming cost V 6 bases and J 0 bases, with 17 bases left between them. This CDR3 contains 16 residues. Per the germline V gene, CDR1 is MNHNY and CDR2 is SVGAGI (reference sequence). The chain's CDR3 is CASRPGPAGVNTEAFF. The CDR3, as DNA: TGTGCCAGCAGGCCGGGGCCCGCGGGGGTGAACACTGAAGCTTTCTTT.

The chain uses TRBV5-1 and TRBJ1-5, with 9 bases lining up with TRBD1. The germline gives CDR1 SGHRS, CDR2 YFSETQ. V was pared by 3 bases and J by 5 bases, with 0 bases of the junction left unmatched. The CDR3 runs to 13 residues. CDR3 residues: CASSWDRDQPQHF. The CDR3 region has the DNA TGCGCCAGCAGCTGGGACAGGGATCAGCCCCAGCATTTT.

The V and J genes are TRBV19 and TRBJ2-5; a possible D gene is TRBD1 (6 bases). Trimming removed 1 base from V and 5 bases from J, with 11 bases in between. Looked up from germline, CDR1 is LNHDA and CDR2 is SQIVND (reference sequence). The length of the CDR3 is 14 residues. The DNA of the CDR3 is TGTGCCAGTAGTATAGGGCAGGGGATCGAGACCCAGTACTTC. Its translation: CASSIGQGIETQYF.

For the CDR3, the DNA is TGTGCCATCAAGGCGGACACAGGAGACACTGAAGCTTTCTTT. Amino acids: CAIKADTGDTEAFF. J is TRBJ1-1 and V is TRBV10-3, with TRBD1 as a possible D gene (5 bases). The CDR3 loop spans 14 amino acids. The V end lost 7 bases, the J end lost 3 bases, and 15 bases lay between the germline ends. Germline V gene data show CDR1 as ENHRY and CDR2 as SYGVKD.

The chain joins TRBV5-1 to TRBJ2-7, with 9 bases identical to TRBD1. Trimming took 3 bases from V and 4 from J; bases not matched to a gene: 11. Germline V gene lookup returns CDR1 SGHRS and CDR2 YFSETQ. This CDR3 spans 16 amino acids. The CDR3 protein is CASSSPTGTGQYEQYF. Written as DNA, the CDR3 is TGCGCCAGCAGCTCCCCAACCGGGACAGGGCAGTACGAGCAGTACTTC.

This rearrangement joins TRBV4-1 to TRBJ2-7, with 10 positions matching TRBD2. The junction had 4 bases not matched to a gene; V was cut back by 4 bases and J by 4 bases. Germline CDR1 MGHRA, CDR2 YSYEKL. The CDR3 sequence is 14 residues long. CDR3 residues: CASSLDSGRYEQYF. DNA of the CDR3: TGCGCCAGCAGCCTGGATAGCGGGAGGTACGAGCAGTACTTC.

This chain joins TRBV4-1 and TRBJ2-7; weak D call: TRBD1 (6 bases). Trimming took off 0 bases at V and 4 bases at J, with 16 bases between the two ends. CDR1 MGHRA and CDR2 YSYEKL come from the germline V gene. This CDR3 is built from 16 residues. In DNA, the CDR3 is TGCGCCAGCAGCCAAGATCCCACAGGGAGAACATACGAGCAGTACTTC. Protein sequence: CASSQDPTGRTYEQYF.

This clone was recorded once. V usage is TRBV5-1 and J usage is TRBJ1-4, with 10 bases identical to TRBD1. V was clipped by 4 bases and J by 8 bases; unmatched bases: 8. CDR1 is SGHRS and CDR2 is YFSETQ in the germline V gene. The CDR3 length is 15 residues. The DNA of the CDR3 is TGCGCCAGCAGCAAGATGGGGACAGGGGAGGAAAAACTGTTTTTT. Its protein is CASSKMGTGEEKLFF.

This chain connects TRBV6-1 to TRBJ1-4, with D hard to call. This CDR3 contains 15 residues. Trimming pared 3 bases from V and 7 bases from J, leaving 15 bases between. Germline CDR1 is MNHNS and CDR2 is SASEGT. For the CDR3, the DNA is TGTGCCAGCAGTGATGGGAGTCATGAGGGTGAAAAACTGTTTTTT. Translating it yields CASSDGSHEGEKLFF.

The chain is built from TRBV9 and TRBJ2-1, with 7 nucleotides matching TRBD1. This CDR3 region has 14 residues. The J segment lost 6 bases and the V segment lost 0 bases, leaving 3 bases of the junction unmatched. Per the germline V gene, CDR1 is SGDLS and CDR2 is YYNGEE. The CDR3 here is CASSVGQGRNEQFF. CDR3 sequence (DNA): TGTGCCAGCAGCGTAGGACAGGGCCGCAATGAGCAGTTCTTC.

The chain is built from TRBV3-1 (or the pseudogene TRBV3-2) and TRBJ2-6; 7 nucleotides match TRBD1. The CDR3 covers 17 residues. The V and J ends lost 6 bases and 0 bases, in that order; junction bases with no gene match: 8. CDR1 and CDR2 from the germline V gene are LGHDT and YNNKEL (reference sequence). CDR3 region: CASSRRQGISGANVLTF. In DNA form, the CDR3 reads TGTGCCAGCAGTCGTAGACAGGGAATCTCTGGGGCCAACGTCCTGACTTTC.

This clone was recorded once. The J gene is TRBJ2-1, the V gene TRBV28, with TRBD2 matching 7 bases. Trimming took 9 bases from V and 3 from J; bases not matched to a gene: 8. Looked up from germline, CDR1 is MDHEN and CDR2 is SYDVKM. The CDR3 runs 14 residues. CDR3 bases: TGTGCCAGTACCATCGGGGGGAACTACAATGAGCAGTTCTTC. It codes for CASTIGGNYNEQFF.

V is TRBV6-5 and J is TRBJ2-1, with D perhaps TRBD2 (7 bases). There are 16 residues in the CDR3. The ends were cut back, 1 base at V and 10 bases at J, with 20 bases in the middle. Per germline, CDR1 MNHEY and CDR2 SVGAGI. CDR3 in amino acids: CASSYLGGGQIKEQFF. CDR3 in DNA: TGTGCCAGCAGTTACTTAGGGGGAGGGCAAATAAAGGAGCAGTTCTTC.

This chain uses TRBV7-9 with TRBJ1-2; D possibly corresponds to TRBD1 (5 bases). V dropped 4 bases and J dropped 12 bases, with 24 bases sitting between them. In germline, CDR1 is SEHNR, CDR2 FQNEAQ (reference sequence). The CDR3 consists of 15 residues. The CDR3 DNA follows: TGTGCCAGCAGCTCGGGGCCAGGAACCCTAACTAGCCACACCTTC. This gives the protein CASSSGPGTLTSHTF.

The chain joins TRBV5-1 to TRBJ1-4; D is unclear. The V end was cut by 0 bases, the J end by 0 bases, with 6 bases between. Germline CDR1 is SGHRS and CDR2 is YFSETQ. The CDR3 has 15 residues. The CDR3 DNA reads as TGCGCCAGCAGCTTGGCCGGGGCAACTAATGAAAAACTGTTTTTT. Protein: CASSLAGATNEKLFF.

V is TRBV10-1 and J is TRBJ2-3; perhaps TRBD2 as D (6 bases). V dropped 6 bases and J dropped 0 bases, with 10 bases sitting between them. The CDR3 totals 14 residues. Germline CDR1 reads WNHNN; CDR2 reads SYGVQD (reference sequence). The CDR3 reads CASSLGTSTDTQYF. The CDR3 bases are TGCGCCAGCAGCCTCGGGACTAGCACAGATACGCAGTATTTT.

The chain has TRBV11-2 and TRBJ1-4, with 9 bases lining up with TRBD1. The CDR3 is 13 amino acids. From germline, CDR1 is SGHAT and CDR2 FQNNGV. The ends lost 7 bases at V and 8 bases at J; junction bases unmatched: 5. The CDR3 DNA follows: TGTGCCAGCACGGGACAGGGTGCCGAAAAACTGTTTTTT. Its translation: CASTGQGAEKLFF. Supplemented by reference TRBV11-2 and TRBJ1-4, the full variable domain reads EAGVAQSPRYKIIEKRQSVAFWCNPISGHATLYWYQQILGQGPKLLIQFQNNGVVDDSQLPKDRFSAERLKGVDSTLKIQPAKLEDSAVYLCASTGQGAEKLFFGSGTQLSVL.

The chain has TRBV4-1 and TRBJ1-4; 8 bases map to TRBD1. The V segment lost 0 bases and the J segment 8 bases; nucleotides outside the gene matches: 5. The CDR3 contains 15 residues. Per germline, CDR1 MGHRA and CDR2 YSYEKL. The chain's CDR3 is CASSQERDRREKLFF. CDR3 nucleotide sequence: TGCGCCAGCAGCCAAGAAAGGGACAGGAGAGAAAAACTGTTTTTT.

This clone was seen a handful of times. Other DNA sequences in the sample encode the same CDR3. The chain recombines TRBV18 with TRBJ1-3; D gene uncertain. Trimming cost V 6 bases and J 0 bases, with 6 bases left between them. CDR1 is KGHSH, CDR2 LQKENI, per germline. This CDR3 is built from 13 residues. DNA for the CDR3: TGTGCCAGCTCGCCGAGCTCTGGAAACACCATATATTTT. Translation: CASSPSSGNTIYF.

This clone was seen once. The chain combines TRBV5-4 with TRBJ2-7; 9 positions agree with TRBD1. The CDR3 covers 14 residues. Trimming took 4 bases from V and 4 from J; bases not matched to a gene: 6. The germline gives CDR1 SGHNT, CDR2 YYREEE (reference sequence). The CDR3, as DNA: TGTGCCAGCAGCAGGGACAGGGAGTTATACGAGCAGTACTTC. Translated: CASSRDRELYEQYF.

This clone was counted between two and nine times. The chain uses TRBV13 and TRBJ1-1; the D gene is possibly TRBD1 (6 bases). Trimming took 2 bases from V and 0 from J, leaving 10 bases between them. The CDR3 consists of 15 residues. Germline V gene lookup returns CDR1 PRHDT and CDR2 FYEKMQ (reference sequence). The CDR3 nucleotides are TGTGCCAGCAGCTTATACAGGGAGATGAACACTGAAGCTTTCTTT. This sequence encodes CASSLYREMNTEAFF.

About this clone: The junction departs from germline at one end; a sequencing error may be responsible. V gene TRBV28 combines with J gene TRBJ1-5; 7 bases line up with TRBD1. CDR1 MDHEN and CDR2 SYDVKM come from the germline V gene. The CDR3 is 19 residues long. The CDR3: CASSPTVPLQGSSDQPQHF. Here the CDR3 DNA reads TGTGCCAGCAGTCCCACAGTCCCCTTACAGGGGAGTAGCGATCAGCCCCAGCATTTT.

The rearrangement uses TRBV20-1 and TRBJ2-1; TRBD2 matches 12 bases. V shed 5 bases and J 16 bases; nucleotides not matched to a gene: 6. The CDR3 loop spans 11 amino acids. The V gene's germline CDR1 is DFQATT and CDR2 SNEGSKA (reference sequence). CDR3 protein: CSAPTSGRYFF. CDR3 DNA: TGCAGTGCTCCGACTAGCGGGAGATATTTCTTC.

The gene calls are TRBV5-4 and TRBJ1-2; 11 nucleotides agree with TRBD1. This CDR3 spans 14 amino acids. The germline V gene encodes CDR1 SGHNT and CDR2 YYREEE (reference sequence). V shed 5 bases, J shed 5 bases, and the junction held 5 bases outside the gene matches. The CDR3: CASRRTGGAYGYTF. CDR3 bases: TGTGCCAGCAGGCGGACAGGGGGCGCGTATGGCTACACCTTC.

The chain is built from TRBV7-9 and TRBJ1-4; possibly TRBD1 for D (6 bases). CDR3 length: 12 residues. The V gene's germline CDR1 is SEHNR and CDR2 FQNEAQ (reference sequence). With 1 base removed from V and 11 bases from J, the gap between germline ends came to 8 bases. The CDR3 DNA sequence: TGTGCCAGCAGCTTAGACAGGGAGAAACTGTTTTTT. Residues: CASSLDREKLFF.

The chain has TRBV5-4 and TRBJ1-4; D is possibly TRBD1 (6 bases). The germline CDR1 and CDR2 sequences are SGHNT and YYREEE (reference sequence). The CDR3 extends over 15 amino acids. V was trimmed by 3 bases and J by 10 bases, leaving 19 bases between them. The CDR3 sequence is CASSSNQGSNAKLFF. The CDR3 DNA reads TGTGCCAGCAGCTCTAATCAGGGGTCTAACGCAAAACTGTTTTTT. The whole variable domain, remainder taken from reference TRBV5-4 and TRBJ1-4, is ETGVTQSPTHLIKTRGQQVTLRCSSQSGHNTVSWYQQALGQGPQFIFQYYREEENGRGNFPPRFSGLQFPNYSSELNVNALELDDSALYLCASSSNQGSNAKLFFGSGTQLSVL.

CDR3 protein: CASSYPPGEQYF. In DNA form, the CDR3 reads TGTGCCAGCAGCTACCCTCCGGGGGAGCAGTACTTC. V usage is TRBV7-2 and J usage is TRBJ2-7, with D perhaps matching TRBD2 (5 bases). Germline loops: CDR1 SGHTA, CDR2 FQGNSA. Trimming removed 4 bases at V and 7 bases at J, with 11 bases between. The CDR3 runs to 12 residues.

This chain joins TRBV29-1 and TRBJ2-7, with a tentative D call TRBD1 (6 bases). V dropped 1 base and J dropped 0 bases, with 13 bases sitting between them. This CDR3 comprises 15 residues. Germline CDR1 and CDR2: SQVTM and ANQGSEA. The CDR3 spells CSVEGGQGSSYEQYF. CDR3 nucleotide sequence: TGCAGCGTTGAAGGGGGGCAGGGGAGCTCCTACGAGCAGTACTTC.

V gene TRBV28 combines with J gene TRBJ2-1; 7 bases align to TRBD2. From germline, CDR1 is MDHEN and CDR2 SYDVKM. This CDR3 has 13 residues. Germline trimming cut 6 bases from V and 6 bases from J; bases unmatched to any gene: 5. CDR3 amino acids: CASRPSGANEQFF. For the CDR3, the DNA is TGTGCCAGCAGGCCGAGCGGGGCCAATGAGCAGTTCTTC.